These 12 T cell receptor beta chains originate from one sample sequenced in a study of shared clonotypes between healthy human individuals. Generated by immunoSEQ multiplex PCR, the TCRdb table keeps only in-frame clones and is missing some. This table holds some 2.3 million clones, more than 80% found once. The sequenced material came from naive CD4+ T cells from PBMCs. Documented subset: CD45RA+ positively selected. Receptors originate from a man between 18 and 35 years old in good health. Some clones in this sample may be carry-over from other donors' samples.

The genes are TRBV7-3 and TRBJ1-1; TRBD1 aligns across 9 bases. The V gene's germline CDR1 is SGHTA and CDR2 FQGTGA. CDR3 length equals 16 residues. V lost 3 bases and J lost 5; bases outside the gene matches: 10. The CDR3 is CASSFRPTGGETEAFF. Here the CDR3 DNA reads TGTGCCAGCAGCTTCCGCCCGACAGGGGGAGAGACTGAAGCTTTCTTT.

This chain uses TRBV7-9 with TRBJ2-7; 7 bases match TRBD1. The CDR3 runs to 15 residues. Germline loops: CDR1 SEHNR, CDR2 FQNEAQ (reference sequence). V lost 4 bases and J lost 7; bases outside the gene matches: 13. The CDR3 here is CASSSRQGRRGEQYF. The CDR3 DNA reads TGTGCCAGCAGCTCTAGACAGGGCAGAAGAGGGGAGCAGTACTTC.

The chain links TRBV18 to TRBJ2-1; the D is unclear. With 4 bases removed from V and 4 bases from J, the gap between germline ends came to 14 bases. CDR3 length: 15 amino acids. In germline, CDR1 is KGHSH, CDR2 LQKENI. Here the CDR3 DNA reads TGTGCCAGCTCACAATATGACCTTAAATACAATGAGCAGTTCTTC. Encoded protein: CASSQYDLKYNEQFF.

The genes are TRBV15 and TRBJ2-2; D may be TRBD1 or TRBD2 (5 bases each). The CDR3 contains 17 residues. Trimming removed 0 bases from V and 3 bases from J, with 14 bases in between. Germline-derived CDR1 and CDR2 are LNHNV and YYDKDF (reference sequence). CDR3: CATSRDLGTPYTGELFF. Here the CDR3 DNA reads TGTGCCACCAGCAGAGACTTGGGGACGCCTTACACCGGGGAGCTGTTTTTT.

A note on this clone: Within the sample, other DNA sequences also encode this same CDR3. The chain joins TRBV5-1 to TRBJ2-3, with unresolved D. The ends were cut back, 4 bases at V and 2 bases at J, with 8 bases in the middle. Germline lookup yields CDR1 SGHRS and CDR2 YFSETQ. This CDR3 has 13 residues. The CDR3 protein is CASSPGSTDTQYF. The CDR3 DNA reads TGCGCCAGCAGCCCCGGATCCACAGATACGCAGTATTTT.

As DNA, the CDR3 is TGTGCCTGGCCTCTATCGACTAGCGGGAGGGTAAATGAGCAGTTCTTC. Amino acids: CAWPLSTSGRVNEQFF. The chain uses TRBV30 and TRBJ2-1, with 14 bases lining up with TRBD2. This CDR3 comprises 16 residues. Germline loops: CDR1 GTSNPN, CDR2 SVGIG (reference sequence). J was trimmed by 7 bases and V by 5 bases; bases with no gene match: 10.

The V gene is TRBV27, the J gene TRBJ2-1, with 7 bases aligning to TRBD2. The germline V gene has CDR1 MNHEY and CDR2 SMNVEV (reference sequence). Losses at the gene ends were 7 bases for V and 7 bases for J; bases not matched to a gene: 16. The CDR3 extends over 16 amino acids. The CDR3 loop reads CASTPRLAGSRNEQFF. In DNA form, the CDR3 reads TGTGCCAGCACTCCGAGACTAGCCGGGAGTAGGAATGAGCAGTTCTTC.

The chain carries TRBV7-2 and TRBJ2-5, with D unresolved. Looked up from germline, CDR1 is SGHTA and CDR2 is FQGNSA. The germline V and J ends were trimmed by 4 bases and 2 bases, with 8 bases remaining between them. This CDR3 comprises 13 residues. CDR3 loop: CASSYRRQETQYF. The CDR3 DNA reads TGTGCCAGCAGCTACCGCCGGCAAGAGACCCAGTACTTC.

The J gene is TRBJ1-1, the V gene TRBV18, with a tentative D call TRBD1 (5 bases). CDR1 and CDR2 (germline): KGHSH, LQKENI. V lost 6 bases to trimming and J lost 7 bases, with 21 bases between them. The CDR3 has 15 amino acids. For the CDR3, the DNA is TGTGCCAGCTCCCCCGTCCCAGGGTCTTTGGGTGAAGCTTTCTTT. As protein: CASSPVPGSLGEAFF.

This CDR3 reads CASSTSTEAFF. The CDR3 nucleotides read TGTGCCAGCAGCACATCCACTGAAGCTTTCTTT. This chain joins TRBV6-5 and TRBJ1-1; the D is unclear. The CDR3 has 11 residues. Trimming took 6 bases from V and 4 from J, leaving 6 bases between them. Germline CDR1 reads MNHEY; CDR2 reads SVGAGI.

In the case of this clone: The same CDR3 is also encoded by other DNA sequences in this sample. J is TRBJ2-7 and V is TRBV7-2; 7 bases map to TRBD2. With V trimmed by 2 bases and J by 4 bases, 5 bases remained unmatched. The CDR3 covers 14 residues. Germline values: CDR1 SGHTA, CDR2 FQGNSA. The CDR3 DNA reads TGTGCCAGCAGCTTAAGGAGCGGGGAATACGAGCAGTACTTC. As protein: CASSLRSGEYEQYF.

The rearrangement uses TRBV10-1 and TRBJ2-2; 13 bases agree with TRBD2. The CDR3 contains 18 residues. V shed 8 bases and J 4 bases; nucleotides not matched to a gene: 13. From germline, CDR1 is WNHNN and CDR2 SYGVQD (reference sequence). The CDR3 bases are TGCGCCAGCGGCCCTAAATGGACTAGCGGGAGATCCACCGGGGAGCTGTTTTTT. Amino acids: CASGPKWTSGRSTGELFF.